Below are 10 T cell receptor beta chains sequenced from a single sample in a study of T cell clones after liver transplantation (dated by TCRdb to about 2019). Libraries were made using the immunoSEQ multiplex PCR assay. Drawn from immuneACCESS, this table holds only the in-frame rearrangements with V and J called that TCRdb kept. Clones are partly lost; checked studies trace under half to an unresolved V gene and leave the rest unexplained. This sample gives 25,000 to 35,000 clones in total; around 94% of them show up just once. The ten largest clonotypes hold roughly a quarter of the sample. This specimen consisted of CD8+ T cells from blood, obtained 12 months after liver transplant. The receptor source for this set is a human patient who received a liver transplant. Following a transplant, some T cells may be graft donor cells, not patient cells.

J is TRBJ2-2 and V is TRBV28; a weak D match, TRBD2 (6 bases). CDR3 length: 15 residues. V was cut by 3 bases and J by 5 bases, with 13 bases left in between. Germline values: CDR1 MDHEN, CDR2 SYDVKM. The CDR3 DNA reads as TGTGCCAGCAGTTTCGTAGACGCGGGGACCGGGGAGCTGTTTTTT. Its protein is CASSFVDAGTGELFF.

The chain couples TRBV11-2 to TRBJ2-5; weak D call: TRBD2 (6 bases). The assigned J gene may be wrong: the sequence end matches TRBJ2-7 better. CDR3 length equals 13 residues. The germline CDR1 and CDR2 sequences are SGHAT and FQNNGV. The CDR3 spells CASSLAGVDEQYF. The DNA for the CDR3 is TGTGCCAGCAGCTTAGCGGGAGTAGACGAGCAGTACTTC.

The chain links TRBV27 to TRBJ2-7; D might be TRBD1 or TRBD2, each matching 7 bases. The germline V gene has CDR1 MNHEY and CDR2 SMNVEV (reference sequence). The V gene lost 3 bases and the J gene lost 2 bases, with 14 bases spanning the gap. This CDR3 is 15 amino acids long. CDR3 bases: TGTGCCAGCAGTTTGGGAGGGGGCGCCCCCTACGAGCAGTACTTC. Translated: CASSLGGGAPYEQYF.

The CDR3, as DNA: TGTGCCAGCAGTGAACGGCCCAGGAACTCCTACGAGCAGTACTTC. Protein: CASSERPRNSYEQYF. The genes are TRBV2 and TRBJ2-7, with D hard to call. Trimming cost V 2 bases and J 0 bases, with 11 bases left between them. The germline V gene has CDR1 SNHLY and CDR2 FYNNEI. The CDR3 extends over 15 amino acids.

This clone was found once. This chain connects TRBV7-8 to TRBJ2-1, with 8 nucleotides matching TRBD2. The CDR3 runs to 21 residues. With V trimmed by 5 bases and J by 6 bases, 27 bases remained unmatched. CDR1 is SGHVS and CDR2 is FQNEAQ in the germline V gene. The DNA of the CDR3 is TGTGCCAGCAGCCCGGGGCTAGCGGGTGGATATTTGGCCCCCCCAGCCAATGAGCAGTTCTTC. Protein: CASSPGLAGGYLAPPANEQFF.

This clone was counted once. The rearrangement joins TRBV10-3 to TRBJ2-2; 11 bases agree with TRBD2. The CDR3 runs to 18 residues. Germline CDR1 is ENHRY and CDR2 is SYGVKD. The V gene end was trimmed by 1 base and the J gene end by 9 bases; junction bases not matched to a gene: 13. The CDR3 DNA reads as TGTGCCATCAGTGAGTTCGGCCGTAGCGGGAGGGCCGACTGGGAGCTGTTTTTT. It specifies CAISEFGRSGRADWELFF.

The gene calls are TRBV7-8 and TRBJ2-1, with 8 nucleotides matching TRBD2. This CDR3 contains 15 residues. Germline-derived CDR1 and CDR2 are SGHVS and FQNEAQ. As DNA, the CDR3 is TGTCCCACGCCCTCGCGGGAGGCCCTATACAATGAGCAGTTCTTC. This translates into CPTPSREALYNEQFF.

The chain combines TRBV9 with TRBJ2-7; D not resolved. The CDR3 runs to 14 residues. V lost 0 bases to trimming and J lost 0 bases, with 7 bases between them. Germline V CDR1 and CDR2: SGDLS, YYNGEE. The CDR3 is CASSVAYGSYEQYF. In DNA, the CDR3 is TGTGCCAGCAGCGTAGCTTACGGCTCCTACGAGCAGTACTTC.

V usage is TRBV6-5 and J usage is TRBJ1-2; possibly TRBD1 for D (6 bases). The CDR3 totals 14 residues. V gave up 1 base and J gave up 6 bases, with 12 bases separating them. Germline loops: CDR1 MNHEY, CDR2 SVGAGI. In nucleotides, the CDR3 is TGTGCCAGCAGTTACTATGTGGGGGCGGATGGCTACACCTTC. Translation: CASSYYVGADGYTF.

A word on this clone: The junction shows a germline mismatch at one end, possibly a read error. The chain couples TRBV27 to TRBJ2-7, with D possibly TRBD1 on 6 matching bases. CDR1 and CDR2 from the germline V gene are MNHEY and SMNVEV (reference sequence). The CDR3 has 14 amino acids. CDR3 residues: CAGRPNRDIPEQYF. Written as DNA, the CDR3 is TGTGCCGGCAGACCAAACCGGGACATTCCGGAGCAGTACTTC.